This T cell receptor (beta chain) was sequenced for a study of cytomegalovirus exposure and HLA in healthy donors. Repertoires were generated with immunoSEQ multiplex PCR, while TCRdb's copy carries only in-frame clones and drops some. Of over 150,000 clones in the sample, roughly nine tenths were seen once. Germline V CDR1 and CDR2: SGDLS, YYNGEE. The CDR3 totals 16 residues. V dropped 0 bases and J dropped 0 bases, with 11 bases sitting between them. The chain uses TRBV9 and TRBJ2-3; D remains unclear. The specimen was PBMCs. This sequence originates from a woman between 25 and 40 years old in good health and CMV-seronegative. CDR3 amino acids: CASSVDGPPSTDTQYF. In DNA, the CDR3 is TGTGCCAGCAGCGTAGACGGTCCCCCTAGCACAGATACGCAGTATTTT.